The 18 T cell receptor beta chains given below trace back to one sample, sequenced in a study of TIL therapy for anti-PD-1-resistant metastatic lung cancer. Sequencing used immunoSEQ v3. The assay was immunoSEQ multiplex PCR, and TCRdb's table has in-frame clones only and misses some. The sample records roughly 60,000 clones, 70% to 75% being singletons. Time point noted: pre-treatment sample, taken before nivolumab and TIL therapy. The specimen comprised blood, sampled at baseline. The source of these receptors is a person between 25 and 80 years old with non-small cell lung cancer.

The rearrangement joins TRBV7-2 to TRBJ2-5, with 7 bases matching TRBD1. The CDR3 spans 14 residues. The V gene end was trimmed by 5 bases and the J gene end by 1 base; junction bases not matched to a gene: 4. Germline V lookup: CDR1 SGHTA, CDR2 FQGNSA. For the CDR3, the DNA is TGTGCCAGCAGCCCGGGACAGCGCCAAGAGACCCAGTACTTC. Translating it yields CASSPGQRQETQYF.

This chain joins TRBV19 and TRBJ1-5; D is unclear. The germline V gene has CDR1 LNHDA and CDR2 SQIVND (reference sequence). This CDR3 is 15 amino acids long. V was trimmed by 1 base and J by 0 bases, leaving 7 bases between them. CDR3 amino acids: CASSIAAISNQPQHF. The DNA of the CDR3 is TGTGCCAGTAGTATAGCGGCCATTAGCAATCAGCCCCAGCATTTT.

The chain joins TRBV7-3 to TRBJ2-1; the D gene is possibly TRBD2 (6 bases). Germline values: CDR1 SGHTA, CDR2 FQGTGA. This CDR3 has 13 residues. Trimming removed 5 bases at V and 8 bases at J, with 13 bases between. Here the CDR3 DNA reads TGTGCCAGCAGCCTCGAGGGACTCGATGAGCAGTTCTTC. This translates into CASSLEGLDEQFF.

This clone was seen a single time. This chain links TRBV4-2 with TRBJ1-5; possible D gene TRBD1, 6 bases. CDR3 length: 16 residues. Germline V gene lookup returns CDR1 LGHNA and CDR2 YNFKEQ. The V and J ends lost 0 bases and 3 bases respectively, with 12 bases between them. CDR3 residues: CASSQEGAGANQPQHF. In DNA, the CDR3 is TGTGCCAGCAGCCAAGAAGGTGCAGGGGCCAATCAGCCCCAGCATTTT.

This clone has a handful of counts. V is TRBV6-5 and J is TRBJ1-2; D is possibly TRBD1 (5 bases). From germline, CDR1 is MNHEY and CDR2 SVGAGI. The length of the CDR3 is 13 residues. V was shortened by 3 bases and J by 8 bases, with 13 bases between the two germline ends. The CDR3 loop reads CASSYWGERGYTF. For the CDR3, the DNA is TGTGCCAGCAGTTATTGGGGGGAGCGCGGCTACACCTTC.

The chain combines TRBV6-5 with TRBJ1-1; 9 bases fit TRBD1. CDR1 is MNHEY, CDR2 SVGAGI, per germline. The CDR3 length is 13 residues. V lost 4 bases to trimming and J lost 7 bases; unmatched junction nucleotides: 4. In nucleotides, the CDR3 is TGTGCCAGCAGTTGGACAGGGGAGAATGAAGCTTTCTTT. The encoded protein is CASSWTGENEAFF.

CDR3 in DNA: TGTGCCAGCAGCCAAGATCCCGGGTTCACAGATACGCAGTATTTT. The encoded protein is CASSQDPGFTDTQYF. V usage is TRBV4-2 and J usage is TRBJ2-3; the D is unclear. Germline loops: CDR1 LGHNA, CDR2 YNFKEQ. The germline V and J ends were trimmed by 0 bases and 2 bases, with 9 bases remaining between them. The CDR3 length is 15 residues.

This clone was seen a few times. V is TRBV5-4 and J is TRBJ2-2, with TRBD2 matching 13 bases. Germline CDR1 reads SGHNT; CDR2 reads YYREEE (reference sequence). There are 18 residues in the CDR3. With V trimmed by 5 bases and J by 0 bases, 7 bases remained unmatched. DNA of the CDR3: TGTGCCAGCAGGGAGGGACTAGCGGGGATTGCGAACACCGGGGAGCTGTTTTTT. Its translation: CASREGLAGIANTGELFF.

This rearrangement joins TRBV4-2 to TRBJ2-4; D possibly corresponds to TRBD2 (5 bases). With 6 bases removed from V and 0 bases from J, the gap between germline ends came to 12 bases. The CDR3 is 15 residues long. The germline CDR1 and CDR2 sequences are LGHNA and YNFKEQ. The CDR3: CASSRTLVAKNIQYF. CDR3 nucleotide sequence: TGTGCCAGCAGTCGGACTCTGGTAGCCAAAAACATTCAGTACTTC.

The chain couples TRBV4-1 to TRBJ1-4, with 8 bases lining up with TRBD1. The J segment lost 0 bases and the V segment lost 4 bases, leaving 7 bases of the junction unmatched. CDR1 MGHRA and CDR2 YSYEKL come from the germline V gene. This CDR3 has 17 residues. CDR3 protein: CASSLPGQVTTNEKLFF. DNA for the CDR3: TGCGCCAGCAGCCTACCGGGACAGGTGACAACTAATGAAAAACTGTTTTTT.

This chain joins TRBV5-1 and TRBJ1-2; TRBD1 matches 10 bases. The CDR3 consists of 15 residues. J was trimmed by 7 bases and V by 4 bases; bases with no gene match: 10. Germline CDR1 reads SGHRS; CDR2 reads YFSETQ. The CDR3 DNA sequence: TGCGCCAGCAGCCCATTGACAGGGGGCCGATTTGGCTACACCTTC. As protein: CASSPLTGGRFGYTF.

The chain joins TRBV27 to TRBJ1-2; possibly TRBD1 for D (5 bases). The germline V gene has CDR1 MNHEY and CDR2 SMNVEV (reference sequence). The CDR3 length is 18 residues. Trimming removed 0 bases from V and 4 bases from J, with 21 bases in between. The CDR3 nucleotides are TGTGCCAGCAGTTTATCGGGGATGGAGGGGATGAGAGGCTATGGCTACACCTTC. Translating it yields CASSLSGMEGMRGYGYTF.

J is TRBJ2-1 and V is TRBV7-8, with unresolved D. CDR3 size: 13 residues. Germline V gives CDR1 SGHVS, CDR2 FQNEAQ. Trimming cost V 0 bases and J 15 bases, with 15 bases left between them. CDR3 region: CASSLARPLLLFF. CDR3 nucleotide sequence: TGTGCCAGCAGCTTAGCCCGCCCGCTACTTCTGTTCTTC.

The rearrangement joins TRBV2 to TRBJ1-6; D is perhaps TRBD1 (6 bases). Germline V gene sequence: CDR1 SNHLY, CDR2 FYNNEI. V was cut by 2 bases and J by 7 bases, with 9 bases left in between. This CDR3 is 14 amino acids long. CDR3: CASSETGRNSPLHF. For the CDR3, the DNA is TGTGCCAGCAGTGAAACAGGGAGGAATTCACCCCTCCACTTT.

V gene TRBV4-3 combines with J gene TRBJ1-2, with TRBD1 identical over 7 bases. The CDR3 extends over 15 amino acids. V was clipped by 1 base and J by 5 bases; unmatched bases: 7. Germline V gene lookup returns CDR1 LGHNA and CDR2 YSLEER. Here the CDR3 reads CASSQVRTGFYGYTF. The CDR3 DNA follows: TGCGCCAGCAGCCAAGTCCGGACAGGATTTTATGGCTACACCTTC.

This rearrangement joins TRBV7-2 to TRBJ2-1, with 9 bases that match TRBD1. Germline V gene data show CDR1 as SGHTA and CDR2 as FQGNSA. The CDR3 has 16 amino acids. The trim removed 1 base at V and 5 bases at J, leaving 6 bases unmatched. The CDR3 protein is CASSLGGQGTNNEQFF. The CDR3 bases are TGTGCCAGCAGCTTAGGAGGACAGGGGACCAACAATGAGCAGTTCTTC.

The chain recombines TRBV6-4 with TRBJ2-1; D unresolved. The V end lost 5 bases, the J end lost 0 bases, and 8 bases lay between the germline ends. CDR3 length equals 14 residues. Looked up from germline, CDR1 is MRHNA and CDR2 is SNTAGT. The CDR3 DNA reads as TGTGCCAGCAGTTTAGAGAGCTCCTACAATGAGCAGTTCTTC. It translates to CASSLESSYNEQFF.

The genes are TRBV5-6 and TRBJ2-7; TRBD2 might be the D (5 bases). Trimming removed 2 bases at V and 3 bases at J, with 12 bases between. The germline gives CDR1 SGHDT, CDR2 YYEEEE. The CDR3 extends over 14 amino acids. As DNA, the CDR3 is TGTGCCAGCAGCTTCCGGGGTCCCGGCTACGAGCAGTACTTC. The encoded protein is CASSFRGPGYEQYF.